Sequencing of this T cell receptor (beta chain) was carried out in a study of blood T cell repertoires in COVID-19. About the research overall: COVID-19 samples, acute and convalescent, were from the United States, Italy and Spain. T cells, B-cell-depleted T cells, or PBMCs supplied cDNA or gDNA.

In the study's own analysis: The authors estimated nucleated cell counts from reference gene primer amplification. Assay: immunoSEQ multiplex PCR; the TCRdb copy retains only in-frame clones and omits some. From that table come the V and J calls and clone size; the DNA was used to work out D and trimming. In the table there are 390,000 or so clones, 75% to 90% of which are singletons. The sequence was collected from a woman aged 25 to 45 with active or convalescent COVID-19. Sequenced material: peripheral blood.

The CDR3 loop reads CASSQTEQGVDTEAFF. CDR3 in DNA: TGTGCCAGCAGCCAAACGGAACAGGGAGTTGACACTGAAGCTTTCTTT. The chain couples TRBV5-8 to TRBJ1-1, with D possibly TRBD1 on 6 matching bases. Germline CDR1 SGHTS, CDR2 YDEGEE. The CDR3 runs to 16 residues. V was clipped by 4 bases and J by 3 bases, with 19 bases between them.